This is a list of T cell receptor beta chains from one sample in a study of T-cell memory formation after mild COVID-19. TCRdb reprocessed the 5' RACE reads via MiXCR and lists one record per CDR3 protein. Here the sample spans fewer than 650,000 distinct CDR3 sequences, about a fifth being singletons. The sequenced material came from PBMCs or a T cell subset sorted from them (not recorded which). These receptors all stem from an adult woman who had mild COVID-19 (a few samples of this study predate the infection). Cell type and time point are not known. Each CDR3 is given with its conserved first and last residue. Fields, in order: V gene, D gene, clone size, J gene, CDR3 DNA, CDR3 protein. The D gene is left open where the match is weak. Rows may omit the clone size; those that give it use once, few, many or a size class.

TRBV2	-	few	TRBJ2-2	TGTGCCAGCAGTGACTACAGATCGGCGAACACCGGGGAGCTGTTTTTT	CASSDYRSANTGELFF
TRBV7-9	-	-	TRBJ2-7	TGTGCGGCGTGGGACTACGAGCAGTACTTC	CAAWDYEQYF
TRBV11-2	-	-	TRBJ2-7	TGTGCCAGCACCTTAGGGGACTACGAGCAGTACTTC	CASTLGDYEQYF
TRBV5-1	TRBD1	few	TRBJ1-1	TGCGCCAGCAGCATAGGACAGGGAAACATGAACACTGAAGCTTTCTTT	CASSIGQGNMNTEAFF
TRBV7-8	TRBD1	-	TRBJ2-1	TGTGCCAGCAGCTCGGGGACAGGGGTGAATGAGCAGTTCTTC	CASSSGTGVNEQFF
TRBV7-8	TRBD1	few	TRBJ2-7	TGTGCCAGCAGCCCACAGGGGCCTTCCTACGAGCAGTACTTC	CASSPQGPSYEQYF
TRBV5-1	TRBD2	-	TRBJ2-3	TGCGCCAGCAGCCTTCTAGCGGGAGTGCGCACAGATACGCAGTATTTT	CASSLLAGVRTDTQYF
TRBV5-4	TRBD2	few	TRBJ2-2	TGTGCCAGCATAGGAGCGGGATCGAACACCGGGGAGCTGTTTTTT	CASIGAGSNTGELFF
TRBV12-3/TRBV12-4	TRBD2	few	TRBJ2-3	TGTGCCAGCAGTGGCGGGGGGCCGACACGCGATACGCAGTATTTT	CASSGGGPTRDTQYF
TRBV9	-	few	TRBJ2-4	TGTGCCAGCAGCGTGTCCCTGCGGGGCAATATAGCCAAAAACATTCAGTACTTC	CASSVSLRGNIAKNIQYF
TRBV30	TRBD2	-	TRBJ2-1	TGTGCCTGGTCCGGGACTAGCGGGACCCGGGAGCAGTTCTTC	CAWSGTSGTREQFF
TRBV5-1	-	-	TRBJ2-4	TGCGCCAGCAGATTGGGAGCGTCAGGGGAAAACATTCAGTACTTC	CASRLGASGENIQYF
TRBV6-5	TRBD2	once	TRBJ2-7	TGTGCCAGCAGTTACTCCCGGACTAGCGGGATCTACGAGCAGTACTTC	CASSYSRTSGIYEQYF
TRBV5-1	-	-	TRBJ2-7	TGCGCCAGCAGCTTGTCTCCGGGGGCCTCCTACGAGCAGTACTTC	CASSLSPGASYEQYF
TRBV4-2	-	few	TRBJ2-3	TGTGCCAGCAGCCAATTCCCCGGGGCGGACCCAGATACGCAGTATTTT	CASSQFPGADPDTQYF
TRBV7-2	-	-	TRBJ2-4	TGTGCCAGCAGCTTAGCGGGAGTATCCAAAAACATTCAGTACTTC	CASSLAGVSKNIQYF
TRBV27	-	-	TRBJ2-7	TGTGCCAGCAGTTTTCTGAGTAGGGGTTACGAGCAGTACTTC	CASSFLSRGYEQYF
TRBV14	-	few	TRBJ1-1	TGTGCCAGCAGTCCTTTTTGGGGGAGTGAAGCTTTCTTT	CASSPFWGSEAFF
TRBV7-9	TRBD1	few	TRBJ2-3	TGTGCCAGCAGAGACAGGGGGCCCCGAGAAGATACGCAGTATTTT	CASRDRGPREDTQYF
TRBV5-1	-	-	TRBJ2-1	TGCGCCAGCAGCTCGGGACCCTACAATGAGCAGTTCTTC	CASSSGPYNEQFF
TRBV4-1	TRBD2	few	TRBJ2-2	TGCGCCAGCAGCTCGATAAGACAACCGGGACTAGCGGGGGGGCCGTGGACCGGGGAGCTGTTTTTT	CASSSIRQPGLAGGPWTGELFF
TRBV6-5	TRBD1	-	TRBJ2-7	TGTGCCAGCAGTCTCCGGGACAGACACTACGAGCAGTACTTC	CASSLRDRHYEQYF
TRBV30	-	few	TRBJ1-2	TGTGCCTGGAGTGTACTAATTGGGGCCTATGGCTACACCTTC	CAWSVLIGAYGYTF
TRBV6-2/TRBV6-3	TRBD1	few	TRBJ2-7	TGTGCCAGCATCTCCACCTGGACAGGTTGGTCAATCCACGAGCAGTACTTC	CASISTWTGWSIHEQYF
TRBV29-1	-	few	TRBJ1-1	TGCAGCGTTGAAGATCTGGGTGGAACAGGGTTGGAAACTGAAGCTTTCTTT	CSVEDLGGTGLETEAFF
TRBV6-6	TRBD2	-	TRBJ2-3	TGTGCCAGCAGTGTTATAGCGGGAGGGCCTCCCGATACGCAGTATTTT	CASSVIAGGPPDTQYF
TRBV7-9	TRBD2	-	TRBJ2-7	TGTGCCAGCAGCCCACGTTGGCTAGCGGGGTGGAACGAGCAGTACTTC	CASSPRWLAGWNEQYF
TRBV5-1	-	-	TRBJ1-6	TGCGCCAGCAGCTTGGGTGGGGATGGACCCCTCCACTTT	CASSLGGDGPLHF
TRBV19	TRBD2	-	TRBJ2-7	TGTGCCGCCAGTAGAACTAGCGGGAACTACGAGCAGTACTTC	CAASRTSGNYEQYF
TRBV4-3	-	few	TRBJ2-5	TGCGCCAGCAGCCAAGATCTTTGGCGAAGCGGGCGATCGGAATCCCAGTACTTC	CASSQDLWRSGRSESQYF
TRBV27	-	-	TRBJ2-1	TGTGCCAGCAGTAAGCTGTCGACAGGGTGGGGGGGTGATGAGCAGTTCTTC	CASSKLSTGWGGDEQFF
TRBV3-1	-	few	TRBJ2-2	TGTGCCAGCAGCCAAGCACCGGCCGGGACCCCCGGGGAGCTGTTTTTT	CASSQAPAGTPGELFF
TRBV2	TRBD1	once	TRBJ1-6	TGTGCCAGCAGTGGGGGACAGGTCGATAATTCACCCATCCACTTT	CASSGGQVDNSPIHF
TRBV6-2/TRBV6-3	-	few	TRBJ1-1	TGTGCCAGCAGTCGTCGGGGCCGCCTGAACACTGAAGCTTTCTTT	CASSRRGRLNTEAFF
TRBV4-3	-	-	TRBJ2-7	TGCGCCAGCAGCCAAGATCGGGGGCCCCGCACCGACGAGCAGTACTTC	CASSQDRGPRTDEQYF
TRBV19	-	many	TRBJ1-6	TGTGCCAGTAGTGACTGGGGTGGAGGGCCCCTCCACTTT	CASSDWGGGPLHF
TRBV4-2	-	few	TRBJ2-5	TGTGCCAGCAGCCGTAGGGACAGCGGGGAGACCCAGTACTTC	CASSRRDSGETQYF
TRBV12-3/TRBV12-4	TRBD1	-	TRBJ2-2	TGTGCCAGCAGTTATACAGGGGGCGAGTTAGCCGGGGAGCTGTTTTTT	CASSYTGGELAGELFF
TRBV20-1	TRBD1	once	TRBJ1-5	TGCAGTGCTAGGGGGACAGTTTTTGTCGGCAATCAGCCCCAGCATTTT	CSARGTVFVGNQPQHF
TRBV6-2/TRBV6-3	TRBD2	few	TRBJ2-5	TGTGCCAGCAGAGGACTAGTTGAGACCCAGTACTTC	CASRGLVETQYF
TRBV5-1	TRBD2	-	TRBJ2-1	TGCGCCAGCAGCTCCGGAGCGGGGTCCCACAATGAGCAGTTCTTC	CASSSGAGSHNEQFF
TRBV30	TRBD1	once	TRBJ1-2	TGTGCCTGGAACCCAGGGGGTTATGGCTACACCTTC	CAWNPGGYGYTF
TRBV20-1	-	few	TRBJ1-2	TGCAGTGCCGGGGGGGCGCGGAGTGGCTACACCTTC	CSAGGARSGYTF
TRBV7-2	TRBD1	-	TRBJ1-1	TGTGCCAGCGGGTGGACAGGGGGCTATCAGAATGAAGCTTTCTTT	CASGWTGGYQNEAFF
TRBV27	TRBD1	-	TRBJ1-2	TGTGCCAGCAGTTTATACGGACAGGGGGATGGCTACACCTTC	CASSLYGQGDGYTF
TRBV27	-	many	TRBJ2-1	TGTGCCAGCAGTTTAACGCGGACCAATGAGCAGTTCTTC	CASSLTRTNEQFF
TRBV9	-	few	TRBJ2-4	TGTGCCAGCAGCCCACTCACGGGGGAAAACATTCAGTACTTC	CASSPLTGENIQYF
TRBV30	-	few	TRBJ2-1	TGTGCCTGGAGTGTAAGGTATCCCAGGACATATGAGCAGTTCTTC	CAWSVRYPRTYEQFF
TRBV15	-	-	TRBJ2-1	TGTGCCACCAGCACAACTAGGGCTGAGCAGTTCTTC	CATSTTRAEQFF
TRBV5-5	-	-	TRBJ2-6	TGTGCCAGCAGCCCACCAATGGTTTCTGGGGCCAACGTCCTGACTTTC	CASSPPMVSGANVLTF
TRBV6-5	TRBD2	-	TRBJ2-3	TGTGCCAGCAGTCCGAGCGGGGGGAGGACAGATACGCAGTATTTT	CASSPSGGRTDTQYF
TRBV12-3/TRBV12-4	TRBD1	-	TRBJ1-2	TGTGCCAGCAGCTTTCAGGGGGGTGGCTATGGCTACACCTTC	CASSFQGGGYGYTF
TRBV7-2	TRBD1	many	TRBJ2-1	TGTGCCAGCAGGTTGGGACAGGGGGTTGGGGAGCAGTTCTTC	CASRLGQGVGEQFF